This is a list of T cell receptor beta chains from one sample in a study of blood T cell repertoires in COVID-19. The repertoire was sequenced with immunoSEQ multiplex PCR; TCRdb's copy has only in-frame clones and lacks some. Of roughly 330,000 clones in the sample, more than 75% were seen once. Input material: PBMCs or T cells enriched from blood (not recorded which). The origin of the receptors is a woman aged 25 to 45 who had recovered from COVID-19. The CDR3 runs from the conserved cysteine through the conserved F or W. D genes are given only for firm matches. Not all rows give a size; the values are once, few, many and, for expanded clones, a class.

DNA: TGTGCCAGCAGCCCCCCTCGGGGGGTCTACAATGAGCAGTTCTTC; CDR3: CASSPPRGVYNEQFF; D: TRBD2; V: TRBV3-1/TRBV3-2; J: TRBJ2-1; length: 15; size: .
DNA: TGTGCCAGCAGAGGACAGGGCGACCTCTATGGCTACACCTTC; CDR3: CASRGQGDLYGYTF; D: TRBD1; V: TRBV6-5; J: TRBJ1-2; length: 14; size: .
DNA: TGTGCCAGCAGTCCCCGGGAGGGAGGGCAGCCCCAGCATTTT; CDR3: CASSPREGGQPQHF; D: .; V: TRBV6-5; J: TRBJ1-5; length: 14; size: once
DNA: TGCAGTGCTATTACGGGGACCCAGTACTTC; CDR3: CSAITGTQYF; D: .; V: TRBV20-1; J: TRBJ2-5; length: 10; size: .
DNA: TGCGCCAGCAGCTTGGCCTGGGGACAGGGTACCTACAATGAGCAGTTCTTC; CDR3: CASSLAWGQGTYNEQFF; D: TRBD1; V: TRBV5-1; J: TRBJ2-1; length: 17; size: .
DNA: TGTGCCAGCAGACGGACTAGTGTGGATACGCAGTATTTT; CDR3: CASRRTSVDTQYF; D: TRBD2; V: TRBV6-5; J: TRBJ2-3; length: 13; size: .
DNA: TGTGCCAGTAGTATAGGGGGACAGAACTATGGCTACACCTTC; CDR3: CASSIGGQNYGYTF; D: TRBD1; V: TRBV19; J: TRBJ1-2; length: 14; size: .
DNA: TGTGCCACCGTTCAGGGGGCGGCGGACTATGGCTACACCTTC; CDR3: CATVQGAADYGYTF; D: TRBD1; V: TRBV28; J: TRBJ1-2; length: 14; size: .
DNA: TGTGCCAGCAGCTTGGCCGGGAACACTGAAGCTTTCTTT; CDR3: CASSLAGNTEAFF; D: .; V: TRBV5-5; J: TRBJ1-1; length: 13; size: .
DNA: TGTGCCAGCACCCTGTCCGGCCCCCAGGGCACTGAAGCTTTCTTT; CDR3: CASTLSGPQGTEAFF; D: .; V: TRBV6-5; J: TRBJ1-1; length: 15; size: .
DNA: TGTGCCAGCAGCCGAACAGAAAACACTGAAGCTTTCTTT; CDR3: CASSRTENTEAFF; D: .; V: TRBV7-8; J: TRBJ1-1; length: 13; size: .
DNA: TGTGCCAGCAGTTACCGACGGACTAGCGGGGGATCCTTATCCGGGGAGCTGTTTTTT; CDR3: CASSYRRTSGGSLSGELFF; D: TRBD2; V: TRBV6-2/TRBV6-3; J: TRBJ2-2; length: 19; size: .
DNA: TGTGCCTGGGGAGGACAGGGGGATCAGCCCCAGCATTTT; CDR3: CAWGGQGDQPQHF; D: TRBD1; V: TRBV30; J: TRBJ1-5; length: 13; size: .
DNA: TGTGCCTGGAACCCGGGGAACACTGAAGCTTTCTTT; CDR3: CAWNPGNTEAFF; D: .; V: TRBV30; J: TRBJ1-1; length: 12; size: .
DNA: TGCGCCAGCAGCTGGGGACAGGGGTTCGGGAATGAGCAGTTCTTC; CDR3: CASSWGQGFGNEQFF; D: TRBD1; V: TRBV5-1; J: TRBJ2-1; length: 15; size: .
DNA: TGTGCCAGCAGAGGTCATGTAGGGGGAAGCAATCAGCCCCAGCATTTT; CDR3: CASRGHVGGSNQPQHF; D: .; V: TRBV28; J: TRBJ1-5; length: 16; size: .
DNA: TGTGCCAGCCTAACAGGTCCCTTTAGCAATCAGCCCCAGCATTTT; CDR3: CASLTGPFSNQPQHF; D: .; V: TRBV6-5; J: TRBJ1-5; length: 15; size: .
DNA: TGTGCCAGCAGCCTGGGGGGCGGGGAGCTGTTTTTT; CDR3: CASSLGGGELFF; D: .; V: TRBV6-5; J: TRBJ2-2; length: 12; size: .
DNA: TGTGCCAGCAGCCCGCGGGGGAGCTCCTATAATTCACCCCTCCACTTT; CDR3: CASSPRGSSYNSPLHF; D: .; V: TRBV3-1/TRBV3-2; J: TRBJ1-6; length: 16; size: .
DNA: TGTGCCAGCAGCCAGGCAGGCGAAGCTTTCTTT; CDR3: CASSQAGEAFF; D: .; V: TRBV7-3; J: TRBJ1-1; length: 11; size: .
DNA: TGTGCCAGCAGCTTAGCCGGAGGACAGGGTTTTGATTATGGCTACACCTTC; CDR3: CASSLAGGQGFDYGYTF; D: TRBD1; V: TRBV7-2; J: TRBJ1-2; length: 17; size: .
DNA: TGTGCCAGCAGCTTGGCCACGGGCAATGAGCAGTTCTTC; CDR3: CASSLATGNEQFF; D: .; V: TRBV5-5; J: TRBJ2-1; length: 13; size: .
DNA: TGCGCCAGTAGCCTAGGCGGGACAGGGACACTTGGGCCTGAAGCTTTCTTT; CDR3: CASSLGGTGTLGPEAFF; D: TRBD1; V: TRBV5-1; J: TRBJ1-1; length: 17; size: .
DNA: TGCGCCAGCAGACTGTCGGGGGGCATCTTCAATGAGCAGTTCTTC; CDR3: CASRLSGGIFNEQFF; D: .; V: TRBV5-1; J: TRBJ2-1; length: 15; size: .
DNA: TGTGCCAGCAGCTTTCAGGAGAACACTGAAGCTTTCTTT; CDR3: CASSFQENTEAFF; D: .; V: TRBV11-2; J: TRBJ1-1; length: 13; size: .
DNA: TGTGCCAGCAGTTACTTCGGGGGGGCCCCCAATGAGCAGTTCTTC; CDR3: CASSYFGGAPNEQFF; D: TRBD2; V: TRBV6-5; J: TRBJ2-1; length: 15; size: .
DNA: TGTGCCAGCAGCAAAGGGACTGTACTGAATGTCGGGGCTGAAGCTTTCTTT; CDR3: CASSKGTVLNVGAEAFF; D: .; V: TRBV11-2; J: TRBJ1-1; length: 17; size: .
DNA: TGTGCCAGCAGTTCACAGGGAGACTATGGCTACACCTTC; CDR3: CASSSQGDYGYTF; D: .; V: TRBV12-3/TRBV12-4; J: TRBJ1-2; length: 13; size: .
DNA: TGTGCCAGCAGCTTCCAGAATCCGGGCTACACCTTC; CDR3: CASSFQNPGYTF; D: .; V: TRBV5-5; J: TRBJ1-2; length: 12; size: .
DNA: TGTGCCAGCAGCCCCGAGCTAGCGGGGAGCTACAATGAGCAGTTCTTC; CDR3: CASSPELAGSYNEQFF; D: TRBD2; V: TRBV7-2; J: TRBJ2-1; length: 16; size: few
DNA: TGTGCCAGCAGTCCCGGTTACAGGGGGCTGGGTGGCTACACCTTC; CDR3: CASSPGYRGLGGYTF; D: TRBD1; V: TRBV27; J: TRBJ1-2; length: 15; size: once
DNA: TGTGCCAGCACCCCGGTGAGGACAGGGGTCGGCTACACCTTC; CDR3: CASTPVRTGVGYTF; D: TRBD1; V: TRBV2; J: TRBJ1-2; length: 14; size: .
DNA: TGTGCCAGCTCTCTGGGACAGCCCTACAATGAGCAGTTCTTC; CDR3: CASSLGQPYNEQFF; D: TRBD1; V: TRBV18; J: TRBJ2-1; length: 14; size: .
DNA: TGTGCCAGTGGGCGGGACAGGGACCTCAATGAGCAGTTCTTC; CDR3: CASGRDRDLNEQFF; D: TRBD1; V: TRBV19; J: TRBJ2-1; length: 14; size: .
DNA: TGCGCCAGCAGCCTGACGGGACTCAGCACAGATACGCAGTATTTT; CDR3: CASSLTGLSTDTQYF; D: .; V: TRBV4-1; J: TRBJ2-3; length: 15; size: .
DNA: TGTGCCAGCAGCCCACCACGGTCAGATACGCAGTATTTT; CDR3: CASSPPRSDTQYF; D: .; V: TRBV7-8; J: TRBJ2-3; length: 13; size: .
DNA: TGTGCCAGCAGTTTAAAAACGCAGGGCTTTTACGAGCAGTACTTC; CDR3: CASSLKTQGFYEQYF; D: .; V: TRBV27; J: TRBJ2-7; length: 15; size: .
DNA: TGTGCCATCAGTGATCTGGTAGTAGTCAGTTCCAGGGGGGACGGCTATGGCTACACCTTC; CDR3: CAISDLVVVSSRGDGYGYTF; D: TRBD1; V: TRBV10-3; J: TRBJ1-2; length: 20; size: .
DNA: TGTGCCAGCAGTTTTACTGGAAACACCATATATTTT; CDR3: CASSFTGNTIYF; D: .; V: TRBV28; J: TRBJ1-3; length: 12; size: .
DNA: TGTGCCAGCAGTTACATAGACAAACGAGAGACCCAGTACTTC; CDR3: CASSYIDKRETQYF; D: .; V: TRBV6-2/TRBV6-3; J: TRBJ2-5; length: 14; size: .
DNA: TGTGCCAGCACAGGGGAAGGAGAGACCCAGTACTTC; CDR3: CASTGEGETQYF; D: .; V: TRBV2; J: TRBJ2-5; length: 12; size: .
DNA: TGTGCCACTTCGCGGGGGAATAGCAATCAGCCCCAGCATTTT; CDR3: CATSRGNSNQPQHF; D: .; V: TRBV10-3; J: TRBJ1-5; length: 14; size: .
DNA: TGTGCCACCATCCAAACGACAGGCAGGAACTATGGCTACACCTTC; CDR3: CATIQTTGRNYGYTF; D: .; V: TRBV19; J: TRBJ1-2; length: 15; size: .
DNA: TGTGCCAGCAGCCAAGGTCAGGCGAACACCGGGGAGCTGTTTTTT; CDR3: CASSQGQANTGELFF; D: .; V: TRBV3-1/TRBV3-2; J: TRBJ2-2; length: 15; size: .
DNA: TGTGCCAGCAGTTTATCTGAACAGGGCTACGAGCAGTACTTC; CDR3: CASSLSEQGYEQYF; D: .; V: TRBV28; J: TRBJ2-7; length: 14; size: .
DNA: TGTGCCAGCAGTCACCGTAGCGGGGATGAGACCCAGTACTTC; CDR3: CASSHRSGDETQYF; D: TRBD2; V: TRBV7-8; J: TRBJ2-5; length: 14; size: .
DNA: TGTGCCAGCAGCTTACAAGGAGAGTATGGCTACACCTTC; CDR3: CASSLQGEYGYTF; D: .; V: TRBV7-9; J: TRBJ1-2; length: 13; size: .
DNA: TGCGCCAGCAGCCAAGATCCGGCAGGGGCGAATTCACCCCTCCACTTT; CDR3: CASSQDPAGANSPLHF; D: .; V: TRBV4-1; J: TRBJ1-6; length: 16; size: .
DNA: TGTGCCAGCAGCCAAGATCGGATAGGGGCAGGGGACACCGGGGAGCTGTTTTTT; CDR3: CASSQDRIGAGDTGELFF; D: .; V: TRBV4-2; J: TRBJ2-2; length: 18; size: .
DNA: TGTGCCAGTAGTATGACAGCTAGCACAGATACGCAGTATTTT; CDR3: CASSMTASTDTQYF; D: .; V: TRBV19; J: TRBJ2-3; length: 14; size: .